The T cell receptor beta chain under discussion was sequenced for a study of blood T cell repertoires in COVID-19. Looking at the study overall: The study drew acute and convalescent COVID-19 samples from the United States, Italy and Spain. Sources were T cells, B-cell-depleted T cells, or PBMCs; the material itself was cDNA or gDNA.

A single count supports this clone. Study processing details: From reference gene primer amplification, estimates of nucleated cell counts were derived. TCRdb's table, derived via immunoSEQ multiplex PCR, lists solely in-frame clones and lacks some. From that table come the V and J calls and clone size; the DNA was used to work out D and trimming. The sample records roughly 200,000 clones, 88% being singletons. What was sequenced was peripheral blood. The clonotype was recovered from a woman aged 25 to 45 with acute or convalescent COVID-19.

CDR3 sequence (DNA): TGTGCCAGCTCACCAAGCTTCCGCGTCAATGAGCAGTTCTTC. It is translated as CASSPSFRVNEQFF. This chain connects TRBV18 to TRBJ2-1; D gene unclear. CDR3 length equals 14 residues. Germline CDR1 is KGHSH and CDR2 is LQKENI. V shed 2 bases and J shed 6 bases, with 11 bases lying between them.